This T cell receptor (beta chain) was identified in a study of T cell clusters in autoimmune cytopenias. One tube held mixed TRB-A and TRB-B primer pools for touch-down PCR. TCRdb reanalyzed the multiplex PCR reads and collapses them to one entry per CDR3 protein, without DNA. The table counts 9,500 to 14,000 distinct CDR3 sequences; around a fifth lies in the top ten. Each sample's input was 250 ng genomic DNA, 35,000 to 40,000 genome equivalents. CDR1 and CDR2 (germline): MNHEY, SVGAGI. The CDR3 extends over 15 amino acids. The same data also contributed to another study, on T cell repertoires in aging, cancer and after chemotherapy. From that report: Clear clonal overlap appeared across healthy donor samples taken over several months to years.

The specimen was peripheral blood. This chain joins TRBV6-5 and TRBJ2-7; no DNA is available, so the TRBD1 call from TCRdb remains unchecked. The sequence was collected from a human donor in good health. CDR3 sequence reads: CASRGTGTGSYEQYF.